This passage covers 29 T cell receptor beta chains from one sample sequenced in a study of blood T cell repertoires in COVID-19. TCRdb's table, derived via immunoSEQ multiplex PCR, lists solely in-frame clones and lacks some. The sample includes roughly 330,000 clones, roughly 87% of them seen just once. The sequenced material came from PBMCs or T cells enriched from blood (not recorded which). The receptors derive from a woman in her twenties or thirties who had recovered from COVID-19.

This sequence joins TRBV12-5 and TRBJ2-2; D may be TRBD2 (6 bases). This CDR3 spans 16 amino acids. V was cut by 2 bases and J by 7 bases, with 17 bases left in between. Germline CDR1 is LGHNT and CDR2 is FRNRAP. This CDR3 is CASGLTSTPGSGELFF. CDR3 in DNA: TGTGCTAGTGGTTTGACTAGCACGCCTGGCAGCGGGGAGCTGTTTTTT.

The V gene is TRBV30, the J gene TRBJ1-6, with D unresolved. The CDR3 spans 12 residues. Germline V gene sequence: CDR1 GTSNPN, CDR2 SVGIG (reference sequence). V gave up 0 bases and J gave up 9 bases, with 6 bases separating them. As DNA, the CDR3 is TGTGCCTGGAGTGTACCCGGTTCACCCCTCCACTTT. Protein: CAWSVPGSPLHF.

This rearrangement joins TRBV9 to TRBJ2-2, with 14 bases fitting TRBD2. The CDR3 extends over 19 amino acids. V shed 0 bases, J shed 1 base, and the junction held 5 bases outside the gene matches. Germline V gene sequence: CDR1 SGDLS, CDR2 YYNGEE. CDR3 sequence reads: CASSVGLAGGPGNTGELFF. The CDR3 DNA sequence: TGTGCCAGCAGCGTAGGACTAGCGGGGGGGCCGGGGAACACCGGGGAGCTGTTTTTT.

The rearrangement links TRBV5-4 to TRBJ1-2, with 12 positions matching TRBD1. Germline V lookup: CDR1 SGHNT, CDR2 YYREEE (reference sequence). The CDR3 loop spans 15 amino acids. V dropped 2 bases and J dropped 8; count of bases not matched to a gene: 7. The CDR3 DNA reads TGTGCCAGCAGCTTCCTAGGGACAGGGGGCGTAGGCTACACCTTC. It yields the protein CASSFLGTGGVGYTF. The full variable domain, with the rest looked up from reference TRBV5-4 and TRBJ1-2, is ETGVTQSPTHLIKTRGQQVTLRCSSQSGHNTVSWYQQALGQGPQFIFQYYREEENGRGNFPPRFSGLQFPNYSSELNVNALELDDSALYLCASSFLGTGGVGYTFGSGTRLTVV.

The chain carries TRBV5-1 and TRBJ2-3; 7 nucleotides line up with TRBD2. Germline V lookup: CDR1 SGHRS, CDR2 YFSETQ. The CDR3 length is 15 residues. V was pared by 0 bases and J by 5 bases, with 6 bases of the junction left unmatched. In DNA form, the CDR3 reads TGCGCCAGCAGCTTGGCCGGCGGGGGAGGAGATACGCAGTATTTT. Translating it yields CASSLAGGGGDTQYF.

The rearrangement joins TRBV6-2 or TRBV6-3 to TRBJ1-1; D gene unclear. The CDR3 length is 12 residues. Trimming left V 8 bases short and J 4 bases short, with 11 bases between. Germline CDR1 is MNHEY and CDR2 is SVGEGT. CDR3 nucleotides: TGTGCCAGCCGCCGGTCGGGCACTGAAGCTTTCTTT. Encoded protein: CASRRSGTEAFF.

The V gene is TRBV30, the J gene TRBJ1-2, with D unclear. The germline V gene has CDR1 GTSNPN and CDR2 SVGIG (reference sequence). The germline V and J ends were trimmed by 7 bases and 2 bases, with 11 bases remaining between them. The CDR3 extends over 12 amino acids. The CDR3 nucleotides read TGTGCCTCGCCGGGAGCAAACTATGGCTACACCTTC. It yields the protein CASPGANYGYTF.

This chain connects TRBV12-1 to TRBJ1-1. TRBV12-1 is a pseudogene locus. CDR3 length equals 17 residues. The CDR3 loop is CASSFARGRFPNTEAFF. Written as DNA, the CDR3 is TGTGCCAGCAGCTTTGCGCGGGGGCGCTTCCCGAACACTGAAGCTTTCTTT.

This clone was seen just once. The rearrangement joins TRBV9 to TRBJ2-3, with TRBD2 identical over 10 bases. Unmatched junction bases numbered 3, after V lost 0 bases and J lost 2 bases. Germline-derived CDR1 and CDR2 are SGDLS and YYNGEE. The CDR3 loop spans 16 amino acids. The CDR3 spells CASSVDSGGTTDTQYF. The CDR3 bases are TGTGCCAGCAGCGTAGATAGCGGGGGGACCACAGATACGCAGTATTTT.

The gene calls are TRBV25-1 and TRBJ1-2, with D possibly TRBD1 on 6 matching bases. Germline V gene data show CDR1 as MGHDK and CDR2 as SYGVNS. The CDR3 covers 14 residues. V was pared by 6 bases and J by 2 bases, with 13 bases between. CDR3 sequence: CASSYGQGNYGYTF. In DNA form, the CDR3 reads TGTGCCAGCAGCTACGGGCAGGGGAACTATGGCTACACCTTC.

This chain connects TRBV2 to TRBJ1-2; weak D call: TRBD1 (5 bases). V was trimmed by 1 base and J by 4 bases, leaving 7 bases between them. In germline, CDR1 is SNHLY, CDR2 FYNNEI. This CDR3 is built from 13 residues. CDR3 nucleotide sequence: TGTGCCAGCAGTGAAGGGACATTCTATGGCTACACCTTC. Its translation is CASSEGTFYGYTF. Complete variable domain (other parts from reference TRBV2 and TRBJ1-2): EPEVTQTPSHQVTQMGQEVILRCVPISNHLYFYWYRQILGQKVEFLVSFYNNEISEKSEIFDDQFSVERPDGSNFTLKIRSTKLEDSAMYFCASSEGTFYGYTFGSGTRLTVV.

A word on this clone: This sample also contains other DNA sequences that code for the same CDR3. The CDR3 loop is CSVETANYGYTF. The CDR3 DNA reads TGCAGCGTTGAAACAGCCAACTATGGCTACACCTTC. The chain links TRBV29-1 to TRBJ1-2, with no clear D. Germline loops: CDR1 SQVTM, CDR2 ANQGSEA. V was shortened by 2 bases and J by 2 bases, with 6 bases between the two germline ends. This CDR3 spans 12 amino acids.

The chain recombines TRBV19 with TRBJ1-1; D is uncertain. Trimming shortened V by 5 bases and J by 4 bases, and 14 bases separated the two germline ends. The CDR3 extends over 14 amino acids. Germline CDR1 LNHDA, CDR2 SQIVND (reference sequence). In DNA, the CDR3 is TGTGCCAGTAGTTTCCGGAGATCTGGCACTGAAGCTTTCTTT. Translation: CASSFRRSGTEAFF.

This rearrangement joins TRBV5-4 to TRBJ2-2; a weak D match, TRBD2 (6 bases). Germline V CDR1 and CDR2: SGHNT, YYREEE (reference sequence). The CDR3 has 15 amino acids. Trimming removed 4 bases from V and 5 bases from J, with 15 bases in between. In DNA, the CDR3 is TGTGCCAGCAGCCTGACGGGGGTGCCGACCGGGGAGCTGTTTTTT. Protein product: CASSLTGVPTGELFF.

Comment on this clone: Relative to the germline gene, one junction end is altered; a read error may explain this. The CDR3 region has the DNA TGCAGTGCTAATCAGGGATATGACTACACCTTC. It translates to CSANQGYDYTF. The chain couples TRBV20-1 to TRBJ1-2; TRBD1 might be the D (5 bases). Germline CDR1 reads DFQATT; CDR2 reads SNEGSKA (reference sequence). The CDR3 contains 11 residues.

The V gene is TRBV11-1, the J gene TRBJ2-1, with 9 bases matching TRBD1. Germline V gene sequence: CDR1 SGHAT, CDR2 FQDESV (reference sequence). The CDR3 contains 16 residues. V gave up 4 bases and J gave up 7 bases; unmatched junction bases: 11. The CDR3 DNA follows: TGTGCCAGCAGCTCTCACAGGGGGCGCATCTTGAATGAGCAGTTCTTC. It codes for CASSSHRGRILNEQFF.

The chain joins TRBV11-2 to TRBJ2-5; D is undetermined. The CDR3 has 17 residues. Germline V CDR1 and CDR2: SGHAT, FQNNGV. Trimming left V 1 base short and J 1 base short, with 16 bases between. CDR3 loop: CASSLAIRVTPQETQYF. The CDR3 region has the DNA TGTGCCAGCAGCTTAGCGATCCGGGTGACTCCCCAAGAGACCCAGTACTTC. Together with reference TRBV11-2 and TRBJ2-5, the CDR3 gives the full variable domain: EAGVAQSPRYKIIEKRQSVAFWCNPISGHATLYWYQQILGQGPKLLIQFQNNGVVDDSQLPKDRFSAERLKGVDSTLKIQPAKLEDSAVYLCASSLAIRVTPQETQYFGPGTRLLVL.

The chain links TRBV5-1 to TRBJ1-1; D unresolved. CDR1 is SGHRS, CDR2 YFSETQ, per germline. The V and J ends lost 1 base and 0 bases respectively, with 7 bases between them. The CDR3 loop spans 14 amino acids. As DNA, the CDR3 is TGCGCCAGCAGCTTGAGTCAGGTGAACACTGAAGCTTTCTTT. This translates into CASSLSQVNTEAFF.

The CDR3 nucleotides are TGTGCCAGCAGCAAAACTACGACCGGGTTAGACTATGGCTACACCTTC. Translating gives CASSKTTTGLDYGYTF. The rearrangement joins TRBV9 to TRBJ1-2; D remains ambiguous. The CDR3 contains 16 residues. Germline assignment: CDR1 SGDLS and CDR2 YYNGEE. V was trimmed by 4 bases and J by 3 bases, leaving 19 bases between them.

The gene calls are TRBV30 and TRBJ2-1; the match to TRBD1 covers 9 bases. Germline V CDR1 and CDR2: GTSNPN, SVGIG (reference sequence). The CDR3 has 14 amino acids. J lost 10 bases, V lost 4 bases, and 11 bases had no gene match. CDR3 residues: CAWNRGLAPTEQFF. CDR3 DNA sequence: TGTGCCTGGAACAGGGGGCTCGCCCCTACCGAGCAGTTCTTC.

This clone was observed a single time. CDR3 region: CASSESTGTSGFYNEQFF. In DNA, the CDR3 is TGCGCCAGCAGTGAGTCGACCGGGACTAGCGGTTTCTACAATGAGCAGTTCTTC. The V call is TRBV10-1, the J call TRBJ2-1; 11 bases align to TRBD2. Germline V lookup: CDR1 WNHNN, CDR2 SYGVQD (reference sequence). The CDR3 runs 18 residues. The junction had 7 bases not matched to a gene; V was cut back by 0 bases and J by 3 bases.

This clone was counted a few times. The rearrangement uses TRBV2 and TRBJ2-5; D possibly corresponds to TRBD1 (6 bases). V was pared by 4 bases and J by 5 bases, with 8 bases between. The CDR3 loop spans 12 amino acids. In germline, CDR1 is SNHLY, CDR2 FYNNEI. CDR3 protein: CASSARGETQYF. The CDR3 coding sequence is TGTGCCAGCAGTGCGAGGGGGGAGACCCAGTACTTC. The entire variable domain, with the rest obtained from reference TRBV2 and TRBJ2-5, is as follows: EPEVTQTPSHQVTQMGQEVILRCVPISNHLYFYWYRQILGQKVEFLVSFYNNEISEKSEIFDDQFSVERPDGSNFTLKIRSTKLEDSAMYFCASSARGETQYFGPGTRLLVL.

The chain carries TRBV4-1 and TRBJ2-1, with TRBD1 identical over 9 bases. Per the germline V gene, CDR1 is MGHRA and CDR2 is YSYEKL. V was clipped by 1 base and J by 6 bases; unmatched bases: 16. The CDR3 totals 19 residues. The CDR3 is CASSQGTLGTGGGSNEQFF. As DNA, the CDR3 is TGCGCCAGCAGCCAAGGCACCCTGGGAACAGGGGGCGGAAGCAATGAGCAGTTCTTC.

The chain links TRBV7-3 to TRBJ2-5; 10 nucleotides line up with TRBD1. With 5 bases clipped from V and 5 bases from J, the junction kept 8 bases outside the gene matches. Germline V gene lookup returns CDR1 SGHTA and CDR2 FQGTGA. This CDR3 spans 15 amino acids. CDR3 residues: CASSATGGSFETQYF. The CDR3, as DNA: TGTGCCAGCAGCGCGACAGGGGGCTCGTTTGAGACCCAGTACTTC.

The V and J genes are TRBV29-1 and TRBJ1-1, with a weak D call TRBD1 (6 bases). Germline CDR1 reads SQVTM; CDR2 reads ANQGSEA. The CDR3 sequence is 15 residues long. The V gene lost 4 bases and the J gene lost 4 bases, with 19 bases spanning the gap. The CDR3: CSVGGPIGAGTEAFF. CDR3 coding DNA: TGCAGCGTTGGGGGGCCGATCGGTGCGGGCACTGAAGCTTTCTTT. Together with reference TRBV29-1 and TRBJ1-1, the CDR3 gives the full variable domain: SAVISQKPSRDICQRGTSLTIQCQVDSQVTMMFWYRQQPGQSLTLIATANQGSEATYESGFVIDKFPISRPNLTFSTLTVSNMSPEDSSIYLCSVGGPIGAGTEAFFGQGTRLTVV.

This clone was seen only once. The chain is built from TRBV9 and TRBJ1-5; possibly TRBD1 for D (5 bases). From germline, CDR1 is SGDLS and CDR2 YYNGEE. The CDR3 runs 15 residues. Trimming left V 3 bases short and J 7 bases short, with 17 bases between. CDR3: CASSAGDSAGQPQHF. In nucleotides, the CDR3 is TGTGCCAGCAGCGCCGGAGACAGCGCTGGACAGCCCCAGCATTTT.

The chain carries TRBV11-2 and TRBJ1-6; 11 nucleotides align to TRBD1. J gave up 6 bases and V 6 bases, and 4 bases lay outside the gene matches. The CDR3 loop spans 15 amino acids. Germline V gene sequence: CDR1 SGHAT, CDR2 FQNNGV. The CDR3 region has the DNA TGTGCCAGCAGGGGACAGGGGGTGATTAATTCACCCCTCCACTTT. Its translation is CASRGQGVINSPLHF.

The CDR3: CASSLRTTGSNNSPLHF. CDR3 coding DNA: TGTGCCAGCAGTTTACGCACGACAGGGTCCAATAATTCACCCCTCCACTTT. The V gene is TRBV27, the J gene TRBJ1-6; 7 bases are shared with TRBD1. V shed 2 bases and J 5 bases; nucleotides not matched to a gene: 9. The CDR3 spans 17 residues. Germline V gene sequence: CDR1 MNHEY, CDR2 SMNVEV (reference sequence).

The rearrangement uses TRBV18 and TRBJ1-2, with a possible D match to TRBD1 (5 bases). V lost 0 bases to trimming and J lost 3 bases, with 8 bases between them. The CDR3 has 14 residues. CDR1 and CDR2 from the germline V gene are KGHSH and LQKENI. CDR3 in DNA: TGTGCCAGCTCACCACCGTTAGGGGACTATGGCTACACCTTC. Encoded protein: CASSPPLGDYGYTF.